A selection of T cell receptor beta chains follows, all from one sample in a study of neurological immune-mediated disorders. TCRdb independently ran MiXCR on the 5' RACE reads; one entry per CDR3 protein. The table records 60,000 to 70,000 distinct CDR3 sequences, roughly 5.6% of them present only once. Sequenced sample: PBMCs. Every receptor here comes from a human donor with multiple sclerosis. The donor label of this sample is uncertain. The CDR3 runs from the conserved cysteine through the conserved F or W. The D gene is left open where the match is weak. Where a row states a size, it is once, few, many or the class of an expanded clone; other rows omit it.

>TRBJ1-5|TRBV5-1|TRBD1|many
CASSPGQGGWSNQPQHF
TGCGCCAGCAGCCCAGGACAGGGAGGGTGGAGCAATCAGCCCCAGCATTTT
>TRBJ2-1|TRBV4-1|.|many
CASSQPGSFYNEQFF
TGCGCCAGCAGCCAACCAGGAAGCTTCTACAATGAGCAGTTCTTC
>TRBJ2-7|TRBV7-2|TRBD2|many
CASSLASGLAGYYEQYF
TGTGCCAGCAGCTTAGCCTCGGGACTAGCGGGTTACTACGAGCAGTACTTC
>TRBJ2-5|TRBV3-1|.|many
CASSQENWETQYF
TGTGCCAGCAGCCAGGAAAATTGGGAGACCCAGTACTTC
>TRBJ2-7|TRBV3-1|.|many
CASSQDPSGVEQYF
TGTGCCAGCAGCCAAGATCCATCGGGGGTCGAGCAGTACTTC
>TRBJ2-7|TRBV7-2|TRBD1|many
CASSAGTGSIVYEQYF
TGTGCCAGCAGCGCCGGGACAGGGAGTATTGTCTACGAGCAGTACTTC
>TRBJ1-2|TRBV4-1|.|many
CASSHGGKDTF
TGCGCCAGCAGCCATGGTGGAAAGGACACCTTC
>TRBJ2-3|TRBV5-1|.|many
CASSLEPSTDTQYF
TGCGCCAGCAGCTTGGAGCCGAGCACAGATACGCAGTATTTT
>TRBJ2-1|TRBV24-1|.|many
CATSDEKDEQFF
TGTGCCACCAGTGATGAGAAGGATGAGCAGTTCTTC
>TRBJ2-7|TRBV7-9|.|many
CASSKPPSSYEQYF
TGTGCCAGCAGCAAACCCCCTAGCTCCTACGAGCAGTACTTC
>TRBJ2-3|TRBV5-1|.|many
CASSSLDGSTDTQYF
TGCGCCAGCAGCTCGTTGGACGGGAGCACAGATACGCAGTATTTT
>TRBJ2-7|TRBV20-1|TRBD1|many
CSVSGGDYEQYF
TGCAGTGTGTCAGGGGGAGACTACGAGCAGTACTTC
>TRBJ1-3|TRBV5-6|.|many
CASSPIQGSSGNTIYF
TGTGCCAGCAGCCCGATACAGGGATCCTCTGGAAACACCATATATTTT
>TRBJ1-1|TRBV20-1|.|many
CSARDTYTEAFF
TGCAGTGCTAGAGACACCTACACTGAAGCTTTCTTT
>TRBJ2-4|TRBV5-1|.|many
CASSLAAGGIQYF
TGCGCCAGCAGCTTGGCCGCCGGGGGCATTCAGTACTTC
>TRBJ2-3|TRBV14|.|many
CASSQQLTDTQYF
TGTGCCAGCAGCCAACAGCTCACAGATACGCAGTATTTT
>TRBJ2-1|TRBV20-1|.|many
CSARDPKGGPTYNEQFF
TGCAGTGCTAGAGATCCCAAGGGGGGACCAACCTACAATGAGCAGTTCTTC
>TRBJ2-1|TRBV5-1|.|many
CASSLISGTQLSHNEQFF
TGCGCCAGCAGCTTGATTTCCGGAACACAACTCTCCCACAATGAGCAGTTCTTC
>TRBJ2-3|TRBV11-2|TRBD2|many
CASSFPSGVPSTDTQYF
TGTGCCAGCAGCTTCCCTAGCGGGGTGCCTAGCACAGATACGCAGTATTTT
>TRBJ2-2|TRBV29-1|.|many
CSVGVGISGELFF
TGCAGCGTTGGAGTCGGGATCTCCGGGGAGCTGTTTTTT
>TRBJ2-2|TRBV24-1|TRBD1|many
CATSDQGTATGELFF
TGTGCCACCAGTGATCAGGGGACAGCAACCGGGGAGCTGTTTTTT
>TRBJ2-7|TRBV5-1|TRBD1|many
CASSLRTGSLYEQYF
TGCGCCAGCAGCTTACGGACAGGGAGCCTCTACGAGCAGTACTTC
>TRBJ1-4|TRBV9|TRBD1|many
CASSVDRGNEKLFF
TGTGCCAGCAGCGTAGACAGGGGGAATGAAAAACTGTTTTTT
>TRBJ1-1|TRBV18|.|many
CASSPLIVGNTEAFF
TGTGCCAGCTCACCCCTGATCGTAGGTAACACTGAAGCTTTCTTT
>TRBJ1-5|TRBV12-3/TRBV12-4|TRBD1|many
CASTLGTANQPQHF
TGTGCCAGCACGCTAGGGACAGCCAATCAGCCCCAGCATTTT
>TRBJ2-1|TRBV19|TRBD2|.
CASSTRRAGGLYNEQFF
TGTGCCAGTAGTACCCGCAGAGCGGGGGGCCTCTACAATGAGCAGTTCTTC
>TRBJ2-7|TRBV25-1|.|many
CAHPGPRYEQYF
TGTGCCCATCCAGGGCCCCGCTACGAGCAGTACTTC